A selection of T cell receptor beta chains follows, all from one sample in a study of blood T cell repertoires in COVID-19. The repertoire was sequenced with immunoSEQ multiplex PCR; TCRdb's copy has only in-frame clones and lacks some. The sample comprises a few hundred thousand clones, about 90% of which are singletons, and 6.2% rests with the top ten. Input material: peripheral blood. These receptors were obtained from a man aged 55 to 69 with acute or convalescent COVID-19. The CDR3 runs from the conserved cysteine through the conserved F or W. The D gene is left open where the match is weak. Expanded clones get a size class; other rows say once, few or many, or leave the size out.

clone size	V gene	J gene	D gene	CDR3 protein	CDR3 DNA
-	TRBV18	TRBJ2-4	-	CASSPPESAGLAKNIQYF	TGTGCCAGCTCACCACCGGAATCTGCGGGGCTAGCCAAAAACATTCAGTACTTC
-	TRBV7-9	TRBJ1-5	TRBD1	CASSYTGGNQPQHF	TGTGCCAGCAGCTACACAGGGGGCAATCAGCCCCAGCATTTT
-	TRBV11-2	TRBJ2-5	-	CASSFESETQYF	TGTGCCAGCAGCTTTGAGAGTGAGACCCAGTACTTC
-	TRBV7-7	TRBJ2-1	TRBD1	CASSRDGTDNEQFF	TGTGCTAGCAGCCGGGACGGGACAGACAATGAGCAGTTCTTC
-	TRBV9	TRBJ2-1	TRBD2	CASSTHRAGGPNEQFF	TGTGCCAGCAGCACACACAGAGCGGGAGGGCCTAATGAGCAGTTCTTC
-	TRBV5-1	TRBJ1-1	TRBD1	CASSLLQGGTEAFF	TGCGCCAGCAGCTTGTTACAGGGGGGCACTGAAGCTTTCTTT
-	TRBV4-3	TRBJ2-3	TRBD2	CASSQGLAITDTQYF	TGCGCCAGCAGCCAAGGACTAGCGATTACAGATACGCAGTATTTT
-	TRBV7-9	TRBJ1-2	TRBD1	CASSPFTGEDGYTF	TGTGCCAGCAGCCCTTTTACAGGGGAAGATGGCTACACCTTC
-	TRBV28	TRBJ2-7	-	CASSLEGREQYF	TGTGCCAGCAGTTTGGAGGGTAGGGAGCAGTACTTC
once	TRBV7-2	TRBJ2-1	TRBD1	CASSSMGQEHNEQFF	TGTGCCAGCAGCTCGATGGGACAGGAACACAATGAGCAGTTCTTC
once	TRBV2	TRBJ2-3	-	CASSVWEVGTDTQYF	TGTGCCAGCAGTGTGTGGGAGGTGGGCACAGATACGCAGTATTTT
-	TRBV7-3	TRBJ2-7	TRBD1	CASPNPTGGIYEQYF	TGTGCCAGCCCCAACCCTACAGGGGGCATCTACGAGCAGTACTTC
-	TRBV7-9	TRBJ2-7	-	CASSLAPQGREQYF	TGTGCCAGCAGCTTAGCGCCCCAGGGTCGAGAGCAGTACTTC
-	TRBV7-3	TRBJ2-6	TRBD2	CASSLIGTSGRSGANVLTF	TGTGCCAGCAGCTTAATCGGGACTAGCGGGAGATCCGGGGCCAACGTCCTGACTTTC
-	TRBV30	TRBJ1-6	TRBD1	CAWETGKNSPLHF	TGTGCCTGGGAGACAGGGAAGAATTCACCCCTCCACTTT
-	TRBV5-1	TRBJ2-7	-	CASSIATGTGSYEQYF	TGCGCCAGCAGCATCGCGACCGGGACTGGCTCCTACGAGCAGTACTTC
-	TRBV19	TRBJ2-5	-	CASSLSNPGETQYF	TGTGCCAGTAGTTTGTCTAACCCGGGGGAGACCCAGTACTTC
-	TRBV12-3/TRBV12-4	TRBJ1-2	-	CASSLGTSYGYTF	TGTGCCAGCAGTTTGGGGACAAGCTATGGCTACACCTTC
-	TRBV18	TRBJ2-1	TRBD2	CASSRRTSGATNEQFF	TGTGCCAGCTCACGAAGGACTAGCGGGGCCACCAATGAGCAGTTCTTC
-	TRBV7-2	TRBJ1-5	TRBD1	CASSLGTGNQPQHF	TGTGCCAGCAGCTTAGGGACAGGAAATCAGCCCCAGCATTTT
-	TRBV19	TRBJ1-4	TRBD1	CASMWTGGNEKLFF	TGTGCCAGTATGTGGACAGGGGGGAATGAAAAACTGTTTTTT
-	TRBV5-4	TRBJ2-7	-	CASSLALERSREQYF	TGTGCCAGCAGCTTGGCCTTGGAGCGGAGTAGGGAGCAGTACTTC
-	TRBV28	TRBJ1-3	TRBD1	CASRTGGYNVGNTIYF	TGTGCCAGCAGAACAGGGGGCTATAACGTGGGAAACACCATATATTTT
-	TRBV9	TRBJ2-7	TRBD2	CASSVSGTSGSYEQYF	TGTGCCAGCAGCGTTTCCGGGACTAGCGGTTCCTACGAGCAGTACTTC
-	TRBV6-2/TRBV6-3	TRBJ1-4	TRBD1	CASSRDRGEEKLFF	TGTGCCAGCAGTCGCGACAGGGGTGAAGAAAAACTGTTTTTT
-	TRBV28	TRBJ2-7	TRBD1	CASSYRDRSSYEQYF	TGTGCCAGCAGTTATAGGGACAGGAGCTCCTACGAGCAGTACTTC
-	TRBV20-1	TRBJ2-3	-	CSASGQGQVDTQYF	TGCAGTGCTAGTGGGCAGGGCCAAGTAGATACGCAGTATTTT
few	TRBV6-5	TRBJ1-1	-	CASSNPQVVNTEAFF	TGTGCCAGCAGCAACCCGCAGGTTGTGAACACTGAAGCTTTCTTT
once	TRBV11-3	TRBJ2-3	TRBD2	CASSLEGYWLAGSTDTQYF	TGTGCCAGCAGCTTAGAAGGGTATTGGCTAGCGGGATCCACAGATACGCAGTATTTT
-	TRBV10-1	TRBJ1-2	TRBD1	CASRYRDRARYGYTF	TGCGCCAGCAGGTATCGGGACAGGGCTAGGTATGGCTACACCTTC
-	TRBV24-1	TRBJ1-4	-	CATSVSTGGGEKLFF	TGTGCCACCAGTGTATCGACAGGTGGGGGTGAAAAACTGTTTTTT
-	TRBV19	TRBJ2-7	-	CASSIRRGSSYEQYF	TGTGCCAGTAGTATAAGGAGAGGCAGCTCCTACGAGCAGTACTTC
-	TRBV14	TRBJ1-5	-	CASSPKVRDSNQPQHF	TGTGCCAGCAGCCCGAAGGTACGGGATAGCAATCAGCCCCAGCATTTT
once	TRBV6-5	TRBJ1-4	-	CASSRTVVEKLFF	TGTGCCAGCAGTCGGACTGTGGTTGAAAAACTGTTTTTT
-	TRBV9	TRBJ1-4	-	CASSVGVATNEKLFF	TGTGCCAGCAGCGTAGGAGTTGCAACTAATGAAAAACTGTTTTTT
-	TRBV7-3	TRBJ2-2	TRBD1	CASSSSSGQIHTGELFF	TGTGCCAGCAGCTCCAGCTCGGGACAGATTCACACCGGGGAGCTGTTTTTT
-	TRBV11-3	TRBJ1-4	-	CASSLATIQDEKLFF	TGTGCCAGCAGCTTAGCTACAATACAGGATGAAAAACTGTTTTTT
once	TRBV4-2	TRBJ2-7	TRBD1	CASSQGGTGGYEQYF	TGTGCCAGCAGCCAAGGGGGTACAGGGGGCTACGAGCAGTACTTC
few	TRBV7-2	TRBJ1-5	TRBD1	CASSFFPGQSNQPQHF	TGTGCCAGCAGCTTCTTCCCGGGACAGTCGAATCAGCCCCAGCATTTT
-	TRBV19	TRBJ1-4	TRBD1	CATRGFALRQGPATNEKLFF	TGTGCCACCAGGGGGTTCGCCCTCCGACAGGGGCCTGCAACTAATGAAAAACTGTTTTTT
once	TRBV19	TRBJ1-5	-	CASRAVGSNQPQHF	TGTGCCAGTAGAGCGGTGGGAAGCAATCAGCCCCAGCATTTT
-	TRBV5-4	TRBJ2-5	-	CASSHPAVVQETQYF	TGTGCCAGCAGCCACCCAGCGGTAGTCCAAGAGACCCAGTACTTC
-	TRBV19	TRBJ2-3	TRBD2	CASSAAGEGTDTQYF	TGTGCCAGTAGTGCCGCGGGAGAGGGAACAGATACGCAGTATTTT
-	TRBV6-2/TRBV6-3	TRBJ2-3	-	CASRPDTTDTQYF	TGTGCCAGCAGGCCTGACACCACAGATACGCAGTATTTT
once	TRBV5-4	TRBJ2-3	TRBD2	CASSPTLAGGRDTQYF	TGTGCCAGCAGCCCCACACTAGCGGGAGGTCGTGATACGCAGTATTTT
-	TRBV28	TRBJ2-2	-	CASSWDGGYTGELFF	TGTGCCAGCAGTTGGGATGGGGGGTACACCGGGGAGCTGTTTTTT
-	TRBV6-2/TRBV6-3	TRBJ2-6	-	CASSTWALASGANVLTF	TGTGCCAGCAGTACCTGGGCCCTCGCCTCTGGGGCCAACGTCCTGACTTTC
few	TRBV19	TRBJ1-1	-	CASSIGHSNTEAFF	TGTGCCAGTAGTATAGGACACTCGAACACTGAAGCTTTCTTT
-	TRBV5-1	TRBJ2-2	TRBD1	CASSPGQGNDAGELFF	TGCGCCAGCAGCCCCGGACAGGGGAACGATGCCGGGGAGCTGTTTTTT
-	TRBV7-2	TRBJ1-3	TRBD1	CASSRAGQGAAGNTIYF	TGTGCCAGCAGCCGCGCGGGACAGGGGGCGGCTGGAAACACCATATATTTT